The 19 T cell receptor beta chains below were found in one sample sequenced in a study of T-cell reconstitution after alpha-beta-depleted transplantation in children. Unique molecular identifiers were incorporated into the prepared TCRbeta library. One entry per CDR3 protein, called by TCRdb with MiXCR from the PCR reads. Counted here are about 980,000 distinct CDR3 sequences, about 29% occurring once; the ten biggest clones make up about 28%. Sequencing was performed on PBMCs, mostly from graft donor cells, taken 360 days after TCRalphabeta/CD19-depleted stem cell transplant. These TCRs come from a boy under two years old who had a stem cell transplant for SCID, so the T cells may come from the graft donor.

This clonotype was detected a few times. The rearrangement joins TRBV6-5 to TRBJ1-4; D unresolved. Germline V gene lookup returns CDR1 MNHEY and CDR2 SVGAGI. The V end lost 4 bases, the J end lost 0 bases, and 18 bases lay between the germline ends. This CDR3 comprises 18 residues. In nucleotides, the CDR3 is TGTGCCAGCAGTTTGACCCCCTTTGGATCCGCAACTAATGAAAAACTGTTTTTT. This sequence encodes CASSLTPFGSATNEKLFF.

V gene TRBV12-3 or TRBV12-4 combines with J gene TRBJ2-3, with TRBD2 matching over 7 bases. The CDR3 loop spans 16 amino acids. The junction had 9 bases not matched to a gene; V was cut back by 4 bases and J by 2 bases. The CDR3 nucleotides read TGTGCCAGCAGTTCCGGACTAGTTGAGAACACAGATACGCAGTATTTT. Translated: CASSSGLVENTDTQYF.

CDR3 bases: TGTGCCAGCACCGCAGGGACAGGTCTTTATCAGCCCCAGCATTTT. Translating it yields CASTAGTGLYQPQHF. This chain uses TRBV6-2 or TRBV6-3 with TRBJ1-5; 8 positions agree with TRBD1. CDR3 length: 15 residues. Per the germline V gene, CDR1 is MNHEY and CDR2 is SVGEGT. V shed 7 bases and J 5 bases; nucleotides not matched to a gene: 10.

This rearrangement joins TRBV5-1 to TRBJ2-5; D uncertain. V lost 0 bases and J lost 2, with 8 bases in between. This CDR3 is built from 14 residues. The germline V gene encodes CDR1 SGHRS and CDR2 YFSETQ. CDR3 sequence (DNA): TGCGCCAGCAGCTTGGAGCTAGGACAAGAGACCCAGTACTTC. Protein sequence: CASSLELGQETQYF.

The J gene is TRBJ1-5, the V gene TRBV12-3 or TRBV12-4; TRBD1 might be the D (5 bases). V lost 0 bases, J lost 3 bases, and 15 bases lay in between. This CDR3 has 17 amino acids. CDR3 sequence: CASSLAGSGAVNQPQHF. The CDR3, as DNA: TGTGCCAGCAGTTTAGCAGGGTCCGGGGCCGTCAATCAGCCCCAGCATTTT.

This clonotype has more than one count but fewer than ten. V usage is TRBV5-1 and J usage is TRBJ2-5, with no clear D. Deletions cut 3 bases from V and 4 bases from J, with 25 bases between. The CDR3 is 18 residues long. Germline V CDR1 and CDR2: SGHRS, YFSETQ. CDR3 region: CASSSARVSAMRGETQYF. CDR3 in DNA: TGCGCCAGCAGCTCCGCTCGGGTCTCAGCAATGCGCGGAGAGACCCAGTACTTC.

The chain combines TRBV7-8 with TRBJ2-7; 8 bases agree with TRBD1. CDR1 SGHVS and CDR2 FQNEAQ come from the germline V gene. V shed 4 bases and J 5 bases; nucleotides not matched to a gene: 13. The CDR3 has 16 residues. CDR3 sequence: CASSWTDRGFNHEQYF. The DNA for the CDR3 is TGTGCCAGCAGCTGGACCGACAGGGGCTTTAACCACGAGCAGTACTTC.

This clonotype was found a few times. The chain combines TRBV7-2 with TRBJ2-7; D might be TRBD1 or TRBD2, each matching 5 bases. V lost 7 bases, J lost 1 base, and 17 bases lay in between. The CDR3 totals 15 residues. Germline V gives CDR1 SGHTA, CDR2 FQGNSA. The CDR3 is CASNAPGRGSYEQYF. For the CDR3, the DNA is TGTGCCAGCAACGCCCCGGGGCGAGGGTCCTACGAGCAGTACTTC.

The chain employs TRBV7-6 and TRBJ2-7; D assignment may be TRBD1 or TRBD2 (5 bases each). The CDR3 runs 16 residues. Germline V gene sequence: CDR1 SGHVS, CDR2 FNYEAQ. V was clipped by 5 bases and J by 7 bases, with 24 bases between them. Here the CDR3 reads CASSRRQTATRREQYF. The CDR3 DNA reads as TGTGCCAGCAGCCGTCGGCAGACAGCAACTAGAAGGGAGCAGTACTTC. The entire variable domain, with the rest obtained from reference TRBV7-6 and TRBJ2-7, is as follows: GAGVSQSPRYKVTKRGQDVALRCDPISGHVSLYWYRQALGQGPEFLTYFNYEAQQDKSGLPNDRFSAERPEGSISTLTIQRTEQRDSAMYRCASSRRQTATRREQYFGPGTRLTVT.

The chain uses TRBV5-5 and TRBJ2-7; 7 bases are shared with TRBD1. The CDR3 is 16 amino acids. Germline-derived CDR1 and CDR2 are SGHKS and YYEKEE (reference sequence). With 5 bases clipped from V and 5 bases from J, the junction kept 16 bases outside the gene matches. CDR3 coding DNA: TGTGCCAGCAGTCGCCAAGCCGGGACAGTTTATCACGAGCAGTACTTC. This encodes CASSRQAGTVYHEQYF.

In its sample, this clonotype was seen many times. The rearrangement uses TRBV27 and TRBJ2-7, with TRBD1 matching over 7 bases. CDR1 MNHEY and CDR2 SMNVEV come from the germline V gene (reference sequence). The CDR3 has 18 residues. After removal of 5 bases from V and 3 bases from J, the junction contained 19 bases not matched to a gene. The CDR3 DNA follows: TGTGCCAGCAGTCTCCCTAGCCCTCCGGGACAGCCCCGCTACGAGCAGTACTTC. Translated: CASSLPSPPGQPRYEQYF.

This clonotype was recorded a few times. The V and J genes are TRBV5-1 and TRBJ2-7; no firm D call. V lost 4 bases to trimming and J lost 0 bases, with 17 bases between them. The CDR3 runs 16 residues. Germline V gene data show CDR1 as SGHRS and CDR2 as YFSETQ. CDR3 sequence: CASSPPGTVSSYEQYF. CDR3 coding DNA: TGCGCCAGCAGCCCCCCTGGTACGGTGAGCTCCTACGAGCAGTACTTC.

This clonotype has only one observation. This chain uses TRBV27 with TRBJ2-3, with 12 bases aligning to TRBD2. V shed 4 bases and J 0 bases; nucleotides not matched to a gene: 8. This CDR3 is built from 18 residues. The germline V gene has CDR1 MNHEY and CDR2 SMNVEV (reference sequence). CDR3 in DNA: TGTGCCAGCAGTTCAATGAGACTAGCGGGGGTTAGCACAGATACGCAGTATTTT. Its protein is CASSSMRLAGVSTDTQYF.

This chain uses TRBV20-1 with TRBJ1-4; 9 nucleotides line up with TRBD1. Trimming took 5 bases from V and 8 from J; bases not matched to a gene: 21. Looked up from germline, CDR1 is DFQATT and CDR2 is SNEGSKA (reference sequence). The CDR3 extends over 18 amino acids. The CDR3: CSARNSGTGRLKGEKLFF. CDR3 DNA: TGCAGTGCTCGCAATTCCGGGACAGGGCGCCTAAAGGGGGAAAAACTGTTTTTT.

The J gene is TRBJ2-1, the V gene TRBV29-1, with D perhaps TRBD1 (6 bases). Trimming left V 1 base short and J 9 bases short, with 10 bases between. The CDR3 covers 12 residues. CDR1 and CDR2 (germline): SQVTM, ANQGSEA. This chain's CDR3 is CSVEARGTEQFF. The CDR3 bases are TGCAGCGTTGAAGCCAGGGGCACTGAGCAGTTCTTC.

This clonotype was observed a handful of times. CDR3 loop: CAIRASWGPRTDTQYF. CDR3 sequence (DNA): TGTGCCATCAGGGCCTCCTGGGGGCCCCGCACAGATACGCAGTATTTT. The gene calls are TRBV10-3 and TRBJ2-3, with a possible D match to TRBD1 (6 bases). Looked up from germline, CDR1 is ENHRY and CDR2 is SYGVKD. This CDR3 spans 16 amino acids. V was clipped by 6 bases and J by 1 base, with 17 bases between them.

This clonotype has just a few counts. J is TRBJ2-2 and V is TRBV7-9; unclear D gene. In germline, CDR1 is SEHNR, CDR2 FQNEAQ (reference sequence). The CDR3 runs to 15 residues. V was cut by 5 bases and J by 1 base, with 11 bases left in between. CDR3 DNA sequence: TGTGCCAGCAGCCCAGAGGTGCGGAACACCGGGGAGCTGTTTTTT. Amino acid sequence: CASSPEVRNTGELFF.

This clonotype showed up just a few times. As DNA, the CDR3 is TGTGCCAGCAATCCTAGGGGGGGAAGCACAGATACGCAGTATTTT. This translates into CASNPRGGSTDTQYF. The rearrangement joins TRBV12-3 or TRBV12-4 to TRBJ2-3; possible D gene TRBD2, 7 bases. This CDR3 spans 15 amino acids. V dropped 7 bases and J dropped 0 bases, with 14 bases sitting between them.

This clonotype came up many times. The V gene is TRBV7-9, the J gene TRBJ2-2, with D unresolved. The germline CDR1 and CDR2 sequences are SEHNR and FQNEAQ (reference sequence). Trimming removed 5 bases from V and 7 bases from J, with 8 bases in between. CDR3 size: 12 residues. The CDR3 DNA sequence: TGTGCCAGCAGCCCTCTCGGCGGGGAGCTGTTTTTT. This translates into CASSPLGGELFF.